The 19 T cell receptor beta chains presented below share a single source sample, sequenced in a study of tumor-infiltrating lymphocytes in primary liver carcinoma. Total RNA and DNA came together from 20-30 mg of bulk tissue without cell sorting. With 500 ng total RNA as template and a constant-region primer, TCR beta cDNA was made. Construction of TCR beta libraries relied on three successive nested multiplex PCR rounds employing slightly modified ARM-PCR. Use of TRBV1-TRBV30 forward primers with a C-beta reverse primer characterized the first two PCR rounds, which lasted about 9 cycles each. TCRdb re-analysed the multiplex PCR reads in MiXCR, keeping a single row per CDR3 protein. This table has around 190,000 distinct CDR3 sequences, just under 85% appearing once. Input material: tumor tissue from primary liver carcinoma. All receptors come from a middle-aged man with primary liver carcinoma and hepatitis B virus infection.

As concerns this clonotype: Just one base apart from a much larger clone, this may be a read error. The V gene is TRBV5-1, the J gene TRBJ2-1; 8 bases fit TRBD2. From germline, CDR1 is SGHRS and CDR2 YFSETQ. This CDR3 region has 15 residues. CDR3 sequence reads: CASNLDGRALNEQFF. DNA for the CDR3: TGCGCCAGCAACTTGGACGGGAGGGCCCTCAATGAGCAGTTCTTC.

A note on this clonotype: A junction boundary mismatches the germline segment, possibly from a read error. The V gene is TRBV10-3, the J gene TRBJ1-5; D ambiguous. The CDR3 length is 14 residues. Per the germline V gene, CDR1 is ENHRY and CDR2 is SYGVKD. This chain's CDR3 is CAICEQGANQPQHF. The CDR3 DNA reads TGTGCCATCTGTGAGCAAGGAGCGAATCAGCCCCAGCATTTT.

As to this clonotype: Relative to the germline gene, one junction end is altered; a read error may explain this. V is TRBV6-5 and J is TRBJ2-7; D gene uncertain. CDR3 size: 15 residues. Per the germline V gene, CDR1 is MNHEY and CDR2 is SVGAGI. CDR3 in amino acids: CASSPAARNSYEHYF. The CDR3 region has the DNA TGTGCCAGCAGCCCGGCAGCGCGAAACTCCTACGAGCACTACTTC.

Concerning this clonotype itself: A junction boundary mismatches the germline segment, possibly from a read error. This chain joins TRBV28 and TRBJ2-5, with D tentatively TRBD1 or TRBD2 (7 bases each). This CDR3 spans 18 amino acids. Germline V gene sequence: CDR1 MDHEN, CDR2 SYDVKM. The CDR3 DNA reads TGTGTCAGCAGTCCCGGACCGGGGAGGGACAGCCTGGGGGAGACCCAGTACTTC. Translating it yields CVSSPGPGRDSLGETQYF.

Concerning this clonotype itself: The junction departs from germline at one end; a sequencing error may be responsible. The V gene is TRBV29-1, the J gene TRBJ2-2, with 8 nucleotides matching TRBD2. Per the germline V gene, CDR1 is SQVTM and CDR2 is ANQGSEA. The CDR3 extends over 15 amino acids. The CDR3: CSVGTSTANTGEMFF. The CDR3 DNA is TGCAGCGTTGGGACTAGCACTGCGAACACCGGGGAGATGTTTTTT.

The chain employs TRBV5-1 and TRBJ2-1; 12 nucleotides align to TRBD1. The trim removed 0 bases at V and 3 bases at J, leaving 4 bases unmatched. Germline CDR1 reads SGHRS; CDR2 reads YFSETQ. The CDR3 totals 17 residues. CDR3 sequence (DNA): TGCGCCAGCAGCTTGGCCGGGACAGGGGGCGGCTACAATGAGCAGTTCTTC. Amino acids: CASSLAGTGGGYNEQFF.

The chain carries TRBV11-2 and TRBJ1-2; no firm D call. This CDR3 comprises 15 residues. Germline loops: CDR1 SGHAT, CDR2 FQNNGV. V dropped 9 bases and J dropped 10 bases, with 27 bases sitting between them. CDR3 bases: TGTGCCAGTAGCACGTCGGCTGGGTTGATCCCTGCCTACACCTTC. It encodes CASSTSAGLIPAYTF.

This clonotype was picked up a small number of times. The junction does not match germline at one end; this may be a read error. For the CDR3, the DNA is TGTGCCAGTAGCAGGACACTGGTTTCACCCCTCTACTTT. Translated: CASSRTLVSPLYF. The chain uses TRBV11-1 and TRBJ1-6; D is perhaps TRBD1 (5 bases). The CDR3 totals 13 residues. Germline V gives CDR1 SGHAT, CDR2 FQDESV (reference sequence).

This clonotype was recorded a few times. At one end the junction does not follow the germline gene, possibly because of a read error. The DNA of the CDR3 is TGTGCCAGTAGCATGGGGGGGGACAGGGGCATTTCCCTCTCTGGGACCAACGTACTGACTTTC. Its protein is CASSMGGDRGISLSGTNVLTF. The chain recombines TRBV11-2 with TRBJ2-6, with 10 bases matching TRBD1. The germline V gene encodes CDR1 SGHAT and CDR2 FQNNGV. This CDR3 is built from 21 residues.

About this clonotype: A read error is likely, as this CDR3 ends without the conserved phenylalanine or tryptophan. The chain employs TRBV10-2 and TRBJ2-7; no firm D call. Germline-derived CDR1 and CDR2 are WSHSY and SAAADI. The CDR3 loop spans 14 amino acids. The V end lost 1 base, the J end lost 5 bases, and 12 bases lay between the germline ends. CDR3 region: CASSELTGRNEQYI. CDR3 bases: TGCGCCAGCAGTGAGTTGACGGGTAGGAACGAGCAGTACATC.

The chain has TRBV29-1 and TRBJ1-1, with a weak D call TRBD1 (5 bases). The germline CDR1 and CDR2 sequences are SQVTM and ANQGSEA. Trimming pared 5 bases from V and 7 bases from J, leaving 14 bases between. The CDR3 covers 12 residues. CDR3 sequence: CSVRWGAIEAFF. The CDR3 DNA reads as TGCAGCGTTCGTTGGGGCGCCATTGAAGCTTTCTTT.

As for this clonotype: The junction does not match germline at one end; this may be a read error. The genes are TRBV4-2 and TRBJ2-7, with D maybe TRBD2 (5 bases). The CDR3 is 16 residues long. Germline CDR1 and CDR2: LGHNA and YNFKEQ. The CDR3 loop reads CASNQGKDSKGYEQYF. Written as DNA, the CDR3 is TGTGCCAGCAACCAAGGAAAGGACTCAAAAGGCTACGAGCAGTACTTC.

This chain links TRBV10-1 with TRBJ2-2; D is undetermined. Germline V CDR1 and CDR2: WNHNN, SYGVQD (reference sequence). The CDR3 is 15 residues long. Trimming took 2 bases from V and 6 from J, leaving 13 bases between them. CDR3 DNA: TGCGCCAGCAGTGAGGACGCGAGTGGGGCCGGGGAGCTGTTTTTT. This translates into CASSEDASGAGELFF.

As for this clonotype: The junction departs from the called germline gene at one end, perhaps through a read error. The genes are TRBV29-1 and TRBJ1-2, with D hard to call. The CDR3 has 10 amino acids. Germline loops: CDR1 SQVTM, CDR2 ANQGSEA. For the CDR3, the DNA is TGCAGCGTTGACTACTATGGCTATACCTTC. This translates into CSVDYYGYTF.

As for this clonotype: The DNA is left out, because the CDR3 cannot be placed on it with certainty; the CDR3 is given as TCRdb lists it. The chain uses TRBV4-1 and TRBJ2-2. Germline assignment: CDR1 MGHRA and CDR2 YSYEKL. The CDR3 length is 14 residues, termini included. The CDR3 region is CASSQLTLSGSCFF.

Details on this clonotype: The junction departs from germline at one end; a sequencing error may be responsible. This chain uses TRBV4-3 with TRBJ2-7, with D possibly TRBD2 on 6 matching bases. The CDR3 is 14 residues long. Looked up from germline, CDR1 is LGHNA and CDR2 is YSLEER. The DNA for the CDR3 is TGCGTCAGCAGCCAAAGTGGGGGGTCCTACGAGTATTACTTC. Amino acid sequence: CVSSQSGGSYEYYF.

This clonotype was seen a handful of times. The CDR3 sequence: CAWSLGWDTEAFF. CDR3 coding DNA: TGTGCCTGGAGTTTGGGTTGGGACACTGAAGCTTTCTTT. J is TRBJ1-1 and V is TRBV30; D call uncertain. Germline CDR1 is GTSNPN and CDR2 is SVGIG (reference sequence). The V end was cut by 2 bases, the J end by 3 bases, with 10 bases between. This CDR3 comprises 13 residues.

Points on this clonotype: A read error is possible here, since a much larger clone lies one base away. The gene calls are TRBV7-9 and TRBJ2-5, with 7 nucleotides matching TRBD1. Germline V lookup: CDR1 SEHNR, CDR2 FQNEAQ (reference sequence). The CDR3 runs 15 residues. CDR3: CTSSTRGTEQETQYF. In nucleotides, the CDR3 is TGTACCAGCAGCACTAGAGGGACAGAACAAGAGACCCAGTACTTC.

The gene calls are TRBV28 and TRBJ2-4; D is unresolved. V was trimmed by 2 bases and J by 8 bases, leaving 13 bases between them. Germline V CDR1 and CDR2: MDHEN, SYDVKM. CDR3 length equals 14 residues. The CDR3 spells CASSLRTFGDIQYF. As DNA, the CDR3 is TGTGCCAGCAGTTTAAGGACGTTTGGAGACATTCAGTACTTC.